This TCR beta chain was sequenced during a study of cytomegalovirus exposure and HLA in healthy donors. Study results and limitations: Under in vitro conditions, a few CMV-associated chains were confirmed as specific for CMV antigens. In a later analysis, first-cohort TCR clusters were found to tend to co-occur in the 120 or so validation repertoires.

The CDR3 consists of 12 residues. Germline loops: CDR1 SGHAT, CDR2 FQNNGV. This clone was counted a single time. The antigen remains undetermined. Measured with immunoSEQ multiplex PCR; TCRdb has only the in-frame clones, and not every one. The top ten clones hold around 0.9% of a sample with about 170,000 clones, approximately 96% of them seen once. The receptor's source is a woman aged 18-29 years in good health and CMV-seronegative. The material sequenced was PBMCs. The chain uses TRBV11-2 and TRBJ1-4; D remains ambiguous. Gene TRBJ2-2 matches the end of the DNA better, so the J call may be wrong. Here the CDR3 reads CASSLGSVELFF. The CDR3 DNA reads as TGTGCCAGCAGCTTAGGTTCGGTGGAGCTGTTTTTT.